The 13 T cell receptor beta chains below come from one sample, sequenced in a study of blood T cells in healthy people across ages. A second PCR of roughly 7 to 11 cycles used a sample-barcoded 5' primer and a J-beta primer mix. One entry per CDR3 protein, called by TCRdb with MiXCR from the 5' RACE reads. The sample has 1.5 million to 2 million distinct CDR3 sequences; 28% are singletons. Sequenced: blood. Receptors were obtained from a woman in her twenties or thirties in good health.

This clonotype was seen ten or more times. In DNA, the CDR3 is TGCAGCGGACAACTAGCGGACAACTACGAGCAGTACTTC. Amino acid sequence: CSGQLADNYEQYF. The chain employs TRBV29-1 and TRBJ2-7, with 8 bases lining up with TRBD2. The CDR3 runs to 13 residues. V lost 7 bases to trimming and J lost 3 bases; unmatched junction nucleotides: 8. In germline, CDR1 is SQVTM, CDR2 ANQGSEA.

The chain recombines TRBV9 with TRBJ2-6; a weak D match, TRBD2 (6 bases). V was clipped by 7 bases and J by 3 bases, with 20 bases between them. Germline V gives CDR1 SGDLS, CDR2 YYNGEE. The CDR3 length is 17 residues. The CDR3 region has the DNA TGTGCCAGCGGCGACTCGGTGGAGGGCGTTGGGGCCAACGTCCTGACTTTC. Protein sequence: CASGDSVEGVGANVLTF.

This clonotype turned up a few times. The CDR3 region has the DNA TGTGCCTGGAGTGTATTGGGGGGGCAGCCCCAGCATTTT. Encoded protein: CAWSVLGGQPQHF. The rearrangement links TRBV30 to TRBJ1-5; D is perhaps TRBD1 (5 bases). Trimming stripped 0 bases from V and 7 bases from J, with 10 bases between. The germline gives CDR1 GTSNPN, CDR2 SVGIG (reference sequence). CDR3 length: 13 residues.

The chain couples TRBV28 to TRBJ2-7, with D unclear. CDR1 MDHEN and CDR2 SYDVKM come from the germline V gene. Deletions cut 7 bases from V and 3 bases from J, with 13 bases between. This CDR3 spans 13 amino acids. The CDR3, as DNA: TGTGCCAGCACCTTGACACCTCTCTACGAGCAGTACTTC. It specifies CASTLTPLYEQYF. Using reference TRBV28 and TRBJ2-7 for the parts outside the CDR3, the full variable domain is DVKVTQSSRYLVKRTGEKVFLECVQDMDHENMFWYRQDPGLGLRLIYFSYDVKMKEKGDIPEGYSVSREKKERFSLILESASTNQTSMYLCASTLTPLYEQYFGPGTRLTVT.

J is TRBJ2-7 and V is TRBV7-9, with TRBD1 matching over 10 bases. V lost 4 bases and J lost 6; bases outside the gene matches: 15. This CDR3 has 17 amino acids. Germline CDR1 is SEHNR and CDR2 is FQNEAQ (reference sequence). The CDR3 nucleotides are TGTGCCAGCAGCTCCGATAATACCGGGACAGGGGTGTTCGAGCAGTACTTC. It specifies CASSSDNTGTGVFEQYF.

This clonotype was seen at least ten times. The chain employs TRBV10-2 and TRBJ2-3, with unresolved D. The V gene's germline CDR1 is WSHSY and CDR2 SAAADI. V lost 0 bases and J 4 bases, leaving 2 bases between the germline ends. The CDR3 runs 12 residues. CDR3 protein: CASSESADTQYF. As DNA, the CDR3 is TGCGCCAGCAGTGAGTCGGCAGATACGCAGTATTTT.

In regard to this clonotype: Compared with germline, one end of the junction differs, possibly owing to a read error. The V gene is TRBV10-3, the J gene TRBJ1-5, with TRBD1 identical over 9 bases. Germline CDR1 is ENHRY and CDR2 is SYGVKD. The CDR3 totals 15 residues. In DNA form, the CDR3 reads TGTGCCATCAGCCGAGGACAGGGGAACAATCGGCCCCAGCATTTT. Its protein is CAISRGQGNNRPQHF.

This clonotype came up many times. CDR3 DNA: TGTGCCAGCAGTTTAGTGAGGGAGGATGAGCAGTTCTTC. This codes for CASSLVREDEQFF. The chain couples TRBV6-1 to TRBJ2-1; tentatively, D is TRBD2 (6 bases). Germline V gene sequence: CDR1 MNHNS, CDR2 SASEGT. The CDR3 runs to 13 residues. The V end lost 5 bases, the J end lost 8 bases, and 13 bases lay between the germline ends.

This clonotype appeared many times. V and J are TRBV5-5 and TRBJ2-6; D remains unclear. The germline V and J ends were trimmed by 0 bases and 0 bases, with 7 bases remaining between them. The CDR3 runs 16 residues. Germline CDR1 SGHKS, CDR2 YYEKEE (reference sequence). DNA for the CDR3: TGTGCCAGCAGCTTGGTGGTTGCCTCTGGGGCCAACGTCCTGACTTTC. Its protein is CASSLVVASGANVLTF.

The table lists this clonotype with a few counts. This chain uses TRBV5-1 with TRBJ1-4; TRBD1 agrees at 10 bases. CDR1 SGHRS and CDR2 YFSETQ come from the germline V gene. The CDR3 spans 16 residues. Unmatched junction bases numbered 7, after V lost 0 bases and J lost 8 bases. This CDR3 reads CASSLGQGARAEKLFF. The CDR3 region has the DNA TGCGCCAGCAGCTTGGGACAGGGGGCGCGGGCGGAAAAACTGTTTTTT. Full variable domain (remainder filled in from reference TRBV5-1 and TRBJ1-4): KAGVTQTPRYLIKTRGQQVTLSCSPISGHRSVSWYQQTPGQGLQFLFEYFSETQRNKGNFPGRFSGRQFSNSRSEMNVSTLELGDSALYLCASSLGQGARAEKLFFGSGTQLSVL.

Comment on this clonotype: The junction and the germline gene differ at one end; a read error may be behind it. The V call is TRBV28, the J call TRBJ1-2; D gene uncertain. Germline V gene data show CDR1 as MDHEN and CDR2 as SYDVKM. The CDR3 loop spans 13 amino acids. CDR3: CAGSPPPPYGYTF. DNA of the CDR3: TGTGCCGGCAGCCCTCCCCCTCCCTATGGCTACACCTTC.

The chain carries TRBV29-1 and TRBJ1-1; D perhaps matches TRBD1 (5 bases). From germline, CDR1 is SQVTM and CDR2 ANQGSEA. This CDR3 has 13 amino acids. V was clipped by 4 bases and J by 0 bases, with 9 bases between them. The CDR3 DNA reads as TGCAGCGTTGCGGCGGACATGAACACTGAAGCTTTCTTT. Encoded protein: CSVAADMNTEAFF.

The DNA of the CDR3 is TGTGCCAGCAGCTTTGACAGGGGGCCCTACACCTTC. As protein: CASSFDRGPYTF. The chain uses TRBV5-5 and TRBJ1-2; 10 bases map to TRBD1. Germline V gene lookup returns CDR1 SGHKS and CDR2 YYEKEE (reference sequence). The CDR3 covers 12 residues. V dropped 2 bases and J dropped 10; count of bases not matched to a gene: 2.